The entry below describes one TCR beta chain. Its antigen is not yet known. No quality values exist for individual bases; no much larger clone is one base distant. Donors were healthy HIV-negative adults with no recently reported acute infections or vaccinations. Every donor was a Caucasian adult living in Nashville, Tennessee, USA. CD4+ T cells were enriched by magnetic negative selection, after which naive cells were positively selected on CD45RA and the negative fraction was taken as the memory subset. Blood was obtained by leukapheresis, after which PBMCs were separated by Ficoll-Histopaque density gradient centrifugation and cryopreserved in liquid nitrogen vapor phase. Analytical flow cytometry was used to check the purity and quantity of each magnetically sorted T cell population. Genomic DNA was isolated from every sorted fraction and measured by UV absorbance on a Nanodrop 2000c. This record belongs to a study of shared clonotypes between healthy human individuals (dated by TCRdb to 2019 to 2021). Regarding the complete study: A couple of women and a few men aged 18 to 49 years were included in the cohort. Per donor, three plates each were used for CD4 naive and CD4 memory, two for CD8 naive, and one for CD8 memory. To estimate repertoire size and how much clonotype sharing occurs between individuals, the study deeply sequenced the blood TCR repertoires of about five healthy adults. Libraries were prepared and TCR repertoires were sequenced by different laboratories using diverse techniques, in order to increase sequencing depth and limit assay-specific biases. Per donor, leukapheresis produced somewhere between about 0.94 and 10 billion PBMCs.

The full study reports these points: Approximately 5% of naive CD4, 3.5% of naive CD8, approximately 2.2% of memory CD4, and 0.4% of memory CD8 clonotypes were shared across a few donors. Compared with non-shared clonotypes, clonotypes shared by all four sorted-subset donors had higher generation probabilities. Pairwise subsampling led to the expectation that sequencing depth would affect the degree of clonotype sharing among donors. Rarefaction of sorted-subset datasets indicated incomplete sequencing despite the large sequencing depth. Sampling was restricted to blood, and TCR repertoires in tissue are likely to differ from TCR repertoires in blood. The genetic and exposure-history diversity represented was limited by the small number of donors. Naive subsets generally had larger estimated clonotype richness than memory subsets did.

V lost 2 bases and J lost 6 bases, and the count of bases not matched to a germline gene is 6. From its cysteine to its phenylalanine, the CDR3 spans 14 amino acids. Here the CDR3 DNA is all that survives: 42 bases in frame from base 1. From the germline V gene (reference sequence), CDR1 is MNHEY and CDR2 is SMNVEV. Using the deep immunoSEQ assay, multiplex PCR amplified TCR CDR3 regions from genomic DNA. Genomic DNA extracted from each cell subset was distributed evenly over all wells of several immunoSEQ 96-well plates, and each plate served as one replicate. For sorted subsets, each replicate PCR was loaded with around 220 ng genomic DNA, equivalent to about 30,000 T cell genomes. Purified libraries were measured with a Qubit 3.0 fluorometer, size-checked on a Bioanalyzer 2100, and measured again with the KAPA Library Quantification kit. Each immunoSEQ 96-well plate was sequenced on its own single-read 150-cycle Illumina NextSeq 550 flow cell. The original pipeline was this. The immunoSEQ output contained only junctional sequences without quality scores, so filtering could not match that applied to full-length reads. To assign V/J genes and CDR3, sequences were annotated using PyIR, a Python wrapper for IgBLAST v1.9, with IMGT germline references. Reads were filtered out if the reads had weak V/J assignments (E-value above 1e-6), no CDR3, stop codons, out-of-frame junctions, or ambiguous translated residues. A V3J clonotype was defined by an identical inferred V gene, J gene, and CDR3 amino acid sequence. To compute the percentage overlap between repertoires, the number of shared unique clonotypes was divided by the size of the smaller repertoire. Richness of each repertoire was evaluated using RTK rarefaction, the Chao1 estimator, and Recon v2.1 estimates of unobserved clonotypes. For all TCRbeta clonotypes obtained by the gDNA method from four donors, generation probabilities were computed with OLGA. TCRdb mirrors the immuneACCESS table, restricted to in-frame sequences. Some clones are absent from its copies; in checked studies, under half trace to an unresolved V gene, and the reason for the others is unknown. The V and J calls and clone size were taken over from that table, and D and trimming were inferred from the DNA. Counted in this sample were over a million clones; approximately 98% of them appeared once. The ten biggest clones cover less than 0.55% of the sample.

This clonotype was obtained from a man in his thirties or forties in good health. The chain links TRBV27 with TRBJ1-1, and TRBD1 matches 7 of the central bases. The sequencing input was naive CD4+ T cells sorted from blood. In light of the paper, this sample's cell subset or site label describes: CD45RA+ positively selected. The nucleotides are TGTGCCAGCAGTTTAACAGGGGCTATCGCTGAAGCTTTCTTT. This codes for CASSLTGAIAEAFF.